Each of the 12 T cell receptor beta chains below was sequenced from the same sample in a study of CD8 T cells in Susac syndrome. RNA totalling about 0.5 to 1 ug underwent reverse transcription with random hexamers. One entry per CDR3 protein results from TCRdb running MiXCR on the immunoSEQ multiplex PCR reads. The table includes about 130,000 distinct CDR3 sequences, roughly 94% detected once. The specimen was CD4+ T cells from PBMCs. The receptors here all came from a human donor with multiple sclerosis.

This clonotype was seen just once. The rearrangement links TRBV3-1 to TRBJ1-6; 9 bases align to TRBD1. Trimming removed 7 bases from V and 8 bases from J; junction bases left unmatched: 3. The length of the CDR3 is 13 residues. Germline loops: CDR1 LGHDT, CDR2 YNNKEL (reference sequence). The CDR3 reads CASNRDRDSPLHF. CDR3 bases: TGTGCCAGCAACAGGGACAGGGATTCACCCCTCCACTTT.

The chain uses TRBV6-2 or TRBV6-3 and TRBJ1-6; 7 bases are shared with TRBD1. Germline V CDR1 and CDR2: MNHEY, SVGEGT. The CDR3 extends over 14 amino acids. Trimming at V came to 5 bases and at J to 7 bases, leaving 5 bases not matched to a gene. DNA of the CDR3: TGTGCCAGCAGTCCCCCAGGGGGGAATTCACCCCTCCACTTT. Its protein is CASSPPGGNSPLHF.

The V gene is TRBV18, the J gene TRBJ1-2; D is undetermined. Germline loops: CDR1 KGHSH, CDR2 LQKENI. The CDR3 covers 13 residues. Trimming took 2 bases from V and 6 from J, leaving 10 bases between them. The CDR3 loop is CASSPNHSHGYTF. The CDR3, as DNA: TGTGCCAGCTCACCAAATCACAGCCATGGCTACACCTTC.

The J gene is TRBJ2-2, the V gene TRBV7-2; D is unclear. Germline loops: CDR1 SGHTA, CDR2 FQGNSA. The CDR3 covers 16 residues. V was shortened by 2 bases and J by 0 bases, with 10 bases between the two germline ends. The CDR3 sequence: CASSLFGPTNTGELFF. The CDR3 region has the DNA TGTGCCAGCAGCTTATTTGGGCCTACGAACACCGGGGAGCTGTTTTTT.

DNA of the CDR3: TGCGCCAGCAGCCCGCAAGGGAGGGAGATCACAGATACGCAGTATTTT. Residues: CASSPQGREITDTQYF. The genes are TRBV4-3 and TRBJ2-3; 7 bases line up with TRBD2. Losses at the gene ends were 4 bases for V and 2 bases for J; bases not matched to a gene: 9. Germline lookup yields CDR1 LGHNA and CDR2 YSLEER. This CDR3 is built from 16 residues.

The chain combines TRBV2 with TRBJ1-2; possible D gene TRBD1, 6 bases. The germline V and J ends were trimmed by 5 bases and 6 bases, with 16 bases remaining between them. The length of the CDR3 is 14 residues. In germline, CDR1 is SNHLY, CDR2 FYNNEI. CDR3 sequence reads: CASSRTVGSNGYTF. The CDR3 DNA reads TGTGCCAGCAGTAGGACAGTCGGCTCGAATGGCTACACCTTC.

The CDR3: CASSQQPDQPQHF. As DNA, the CDR3 is TGTGCCAGCTCACAACAGCCAGATCAGCCCCAGCATTTT. The genes are TRBV18 and TRBJ1-5, with D uncertain. The length of the CDR3 is 13 residues. V lost 4 bases to trimming and J lost 5 bases, with 9 bases between them. Germline CDR1 KGHSH, CDR2 LQKENI.

V and J are TRBV5-1 and TRBJ1-1; tentatively, D is TRBD1 (6 bases). The CDR3 sequence is 14 residues long. V lost 1 base to trimming and J lost 3 bases, with 10 bases between them. Germline loops: CDR1 SGHRS, CDR2 YFSETQ. DNA for the CDR3: TGCGCCAGCAGCTTGACAGGGCTTGACACTGAAGCTTTCTTT. It is translated as CASSLTGLDTEAFF.

The gene calls are TRBV9 and TRBJ1-3; D uncertain. The CDR3 has 14 residues. With 4 bases removed from V and 2 bases from J, the gap between germline ends came to 10 bases. Germline V lookup: CDR1 SGDLS, CDR2 YYNGEE. The CDR3 coding sequence is TGTGCCAGCAGCCTCGAAGGGACTGGAAACACCATATATTTT. This encodes CASSLEGTGNTIYF.

This clonotype was seen only a few times. The chain uses TRBV6-1 and TRBJ2-3; the D gene could be TRBD1 or TRBD2 (5 bases each). From germline, CDR1 is MNHNS and CDR2 SASEGT. Trimming took off 7 bases at V and 5 bases at J, with 19 bases between the two ends. The CDR3 consists of 15 residues. The CDR3 is CASTHRSPAGDTQYF. The CDR3 region has the DNA TGTGCCAGCACCCACAGGAGTCCCGCGGGAGATACGCAGTATTTT.

This sequence joins TRBV5-4 and TRBJ2-7; the match to TRBD1 covers 10 bases. Germline lookup yields CDR1 SGHNT and CDR2 YYREEE (reference sequence). The trim removed 4 bases at V and 7 bases at J, leaving 11 bases unmatched. The CDR3 runs to 15 residues. The CDR3 region is CASSPRDRGLGEQYF. The CDR3 bases are TGTGCCAGCAGCCCCCGGGACAGGGGATTAGGGGAGCAGTACTTC.

This chain uses TRBV30 with TRBJ2-7; 7 bases are shared with TRBD2. CDR3 length: 11 residues. V lost 5 bases to trimming and J lost 9 bases; unmatched junction nucleotides: 7. The germline V gene has CDR1 GTSNPN and CDR2 SVGIG (reference sequence). In DNA form, the CDR3 reads TGTGCCTGGGGCGGCGGGAGTGTGCAGTACTTC. This sequence encodes CAWGGGSVQYF.